A selection of T cell receptor beta chains follows, all from one sample in a study of post-analysis software for immune sequencing data. TCRdb re-called the PCR reads with MiXCR, one entry per CDR3 protein. The data show fewer than 850,000 distinct CDR3 sequences, with about half seen just once and 4.9% held by the top ten. The specimen sequenced was blood. These receptors were taken from a girl between 5 and 17 years old with multiple sclerosis. The conserved cysteine and the conserved F or W are not part of the CDR3 here. The order of the fields is V gene, CDR3 protein.

TRBV6-2/TRBV6-3 ASSYQRVYNEQF
TRBV29-1 SVKDDYEQY
TRBV7-8 ASSRDPGGQPQH
TRBV20-1 SALPGASTNEQF
TRBV5-1 ASSWAPGVETQY
TRBV29-1 SVDAGGDSGYT
TRBV2 ASSQDHNEKLF
TRBV3-1 ASSQEVQRERSFPSYEQY
TRBV20-1 SARDRPPLSYNEQF
TRBV12-3/TRBV12-4 ASSSVAQGDREQY
TRBV5-8 ASNLPTSLGDTQY
TRBV10-3 AISGTGPQETQY
TRBV9 ASSVNLAGGVDTQY
TRBV28 ASRRTGLSYEQY
TRBV6-1 ASSVSGRTVGETQY
TRBV4-2 ASSQGGTTTSTDTQY
TRBV20-1 SAGNRGRSNQPQH
TRBV12-3/TRBV12-4 ASRDDSYNEQF
TRBV29-1 SENRGTYNEQF
TRBV10-3 AISKREDSYEQY
TRBV7-9 ASSLSGTGTYEQY
TRBV7-2 ASSLALPTRRDEQF
TRBV9 ASSVAGGHNEQF
TRBV12-3/TRBV12-4 ASSLEDPGEGETQY
TRBV28 ASSPDRTLYYGYT
TRBV6-2/TRBV6-3 ASTWRGGITEAF